Below are 25 T cell receptor beta chains sequenced from a single sample in a study of shared clonotypes between healthy human individuals. Generated by immunoSEQ multiplex PCR, the TCRdb table keeps only in-frame clones and is missing some. Here the sample spans about a million clones, about 75% being singletons. Sequencing was done on a sample of memory CD4+ T cells sorted from blood. Described subset: CD45RA-negative fraction. The receptors originated from a man aged 18 to 30 in good health.

The rearrangement joins TRBV7-9 to TRBJ2-1; tentative D call: TRBD1 (7 bases). This CDR3 is 16 amino acids long. Germline V CDR1 and CDR2: SEHNR, FQNEAQ (reference sequence). V lost 5 bases and J 9 bases, leaving 23 bases between the germline ends. The CDR3 sequence: CASSPRKGAVGGEQFF. The CDR3 DNA reads as TGTGCCAGCAGCCCCCGTAAGGGGGCCGTCGGGGGTGAGCAGTTCTTC.

The V call is TRBV4-1, the J call TRBJ2-7, with D perhaps TRBD2 (7 bases). V dropped 4 bases and J dropped 3 bases, with 22 bases sitting between them. CDR1 and CDR2 from the germline V gene are MGHRA and YSYEKL. The CDR3 is 17 residues long. The chain's CDR3 is CASSPSGPGGVSYEQYF. The CDR3 DNA is TGCGCCAGCAGCCCTTCCGGCCCGGGGGGCGTGAGCTACGAGCAGTACTTC.

The chain is built from TRBV18 and TRBJ2-3; 8 nucleotides align to TRBD2. The length of the CDR3 is 14 residues. V gave up 5 bases and J gave up 2 bases; unmatched junction bases: 3. Germline values: CDR1 KGHSH, CDR2 LQKENI. The CDR3 reads CASSSGLVTDTQYF. DNA for the CDR3: TGTGCCAGCTCATCGGGACTAGTCACAGATACGCAGTATTTT. The entire variable domain, with the rest obtained from reference TRBV18 and TRBJ2-3, is as follows: NAGVMQNPRHLVRRRGQEARLRCSPMKGHSHVYWYRQLPEEGLKFMVYLQKENIIDESGMPKERFSAEFPKEGPSILRIQQVVRGDSAAYFCASSSGLVTDTQYFGPGTRLTVL.

Only a few counts were recorded for this clone. The V call is TRBV25-1, the J call TRBJ2-7, with TRBD1 identical over 7 bases. V gave up 4 bases and J gave up 5 bases; unmatched junction bases: 2. Germline V gene lookup returns CDR1 MGHDK and CDR2 SYGVNS. The CDR3 runs to 12 residues. The CDR3 region has the DNA TGTGCCAGCAGTGTACAGGGGAACGAGCAGTACTTC. Protein: CASSVQGNEQYF.

The rearrangement links TRBV15 to TRBJ1-4; D ambiguous. CDR1 LNHNV and CDR2 YYDKDF come from the germline V gene (reference sequence). This CDR3 has 15 residues. V lost 2 bases and J 7 bases, leaving 14 bases between the germline ends. The CDR3 DNA reads as TGTGCCACCAGCAGATTGAGGGCCTCGGCTGAAAAACTGTTTTTT. Amino acid sequence: CATSRLRASAEKLFF.

The V call is TRBV5-6, the J call TRBJ2-5, with D perhaps TRBD1 or TRBD2 (5 bases each). Per germline, CDR1 SGHDT and CDR2 YYEEEE. Deletions cut 6 bases from V and 4 bases from J, with 22 bases between. The CDR3 contains 16 residues. The CDR3 loop is CASTGRGTGHSETQYF. Written as DNA, the CDR3 is TGTGCCAGCACGGGGCGAGGTACGGGGCATTCAGAGACCCAGTACTTC.

The chain has TRBV10-1 and TRBJ1-2; 10 bases fit TRBD1. The CDR3 sequence is 14 residues long. CDR1 is WNHNN, CDR2 SYGVQD, per germline (reference sequence). The trim removed 6 bases at V and 4 bases at J, leaving 5 bases unmatched. The DNA of the CDR3 is TGCGCCAGCAGGCCGGGACAGGGGAGCTATGGCTACACCTTC. Its protein is CASRPGQGSYGYTF.

The chain employs TRBV19 and TRBJ1-5; D call uncertain. The length of the CDR3 is 15 residues. Germline V gene data show CDR1 as LNHDA and CDR2 as SQIVND (reference sequence). With 4 bases removed from V and 1 base from J, the gap between germline ends came to 11 bases. CDR3 sequence reads: CASSSREGSNQPQHF. CDR3 nucleotide sequence: TGTGCCAGTAGTAGCAGAGAAGGGAGCAATCAGCCCCAGCATTTT.

Of note for this clone: This sample also contains other DNA sequences that code for the same CDR3. The genes are TRBV5-1 and TRBJ2-1; D unclear. Germline CDR1 SGHRS, CDR2 YFSETQ. The CDR3 totals 11 residues. V lost 4 bases and J lost 4, with 3 bases in between. CDR3: CASSIYNEQFF. The CDR3, as DNA: TGCGCCAGCAGCATATACAATGAGCAGTTCTTC.

The gene calls are TRBV18 and TRBJ2-2; D uncertain. V was trimmed by 4 bases and J by 0 bases, leaving 3 bases between them. Germline loops: CDR1 KGHSH, CDR2 LQKENI. This CDR3 region has 13 residues. Written as DNA, the CDR3 is TGTGCCAGCTCACAAACGAACACCGGGGAGCTGTTTTTT. It specifies CASSQTNTGELFF.

J is TRBJ2-7 and V is TRBV6-6, with a possible D match to TRBD1 (5 bases). The CDR3 runs to 14 residues. CDR1 is MNHNY, CDR2 SVGAGI, per germline (reference sequence). The V and J ends lost 6 bases and 1 base respectively, with 13 bases between them. CDR3 sequence reads: CASSPDSLSYEQYF. The CDR3 DNA reads TGTGCCAGCAGCCCCGACAGTTTATCCTACGAGCAGTACTTC.

The rearrangement joins TRBV18 to TRBJ2-5, with D possibly being TRBD1 (5 bases). Germline-derived CDR1 and CDR2 are KGHSH and LQKENI. V lost 5 bases, J lost 7 bases, and 8 bases lay in between. The CDR3 has 11 residues. CDR3 protein: CASSSRGTQYF. The DNA of the CDR3 is TGTGCCAGCTCATCAAGGGGGACCCAGTACTTC. The complete variable domain, with remaining parts taken from reference TRBV18 and TRBJ2-5, reads NAGVMQNPRHLVRRRGQEARLRCSPMKGHSHVYWYRQLPEEGLKFMVYLQKENIIDESGMPKERFSAEFPKEGPSILRIQQVVRGDSAAYFCASSSRGTQYFGPGTRLLVL.

The chain combines TRBV2 with TRBJ1-1; D is unclear. This CDR3 contains 14 residues. In germline, CDR1 is SNHLY, CDR2 FYNNEI. Trimming took off 11 bases at V and 1 base at J, with 17 bases between the two ends. CDR3 DNA: TGTGCCGGTACCCTGGGCAGGACGAACACTGAAGCTTTCTTT. Encoded protein: CAGTLGRTNTEAFF.

This clone appeared a few times. The rearrangement links TRBV30 to TRBJ1-6; D remains unclear. CDR1 is GTSNPN and CDR2 is SVGIG in the germline V gene (reference sequence). V was clipped by 1 base and J by 4 bases, with 8 bases between them. The CDR3 sequence is 14 residues long. CDR3 nucleotide sequence: TGTGCCTGGAGTGGAGGGAATTATAATTCACCCCTCCACTTT. It codes for CAWSGGNYNSPLHF. The full variable domain, completed using reference TRBV30 and TRBJ1-6, is SQTIHQWPATLVQPVGSPLSLECTVEGTSNPNLYWYRQAAGRGLQLLFYSVGIGQISSEVPQNLSASRPQDRQFILSSKKLLLSDSGFYLCAWSGGNYNSPLHFGNGTRLTVT.

V gene TRBV7-2 combines with J gene TRBJ2-7; 8 bases align to TRBD1. Germline CDR1 and CDR2: SGHTA and FQGNSA. The CDR3 totals 13 residues. Trimming cost V 5 bases and J 9 bases; bases outside gene matches: 9. CDR3: CASSEGTGIGQYF. The DNA for the CDR3 is TGTGCCAGCAGCGAAGGGACAGGAATTGGGCAGTACTTC.

Points on this clone: Other DNA variants within this sample encode the same CDR3. The chain employs TRBV27 and TRBJ1-5; maybe TRBD1 (6 bases). The CDR3 has 14 amino acids. CDR1 and CDR2 from the germline V gene are MNHEY and SMNVEV (reference sequence). V was cut by 5 bases and J by 5 bases, with 13 bases left in between. CDR3 in amino acids: CASSLGQNHQPQHF. In DNA, the CDR3 is TGTGCCAGCAGTCTTGGACAGAACCATCAGCCCCAGCATTTT.

This chain connects TRBV11-2 to TRBJ2-5; TRBD1 matches at 7 bases. In germline, CDR1 is SGHAT, CDR2 FQNNGV. V lost 5 bases and J lost 2; bases outside the gene matches: 5. This CDR3 has 14 residues. Written as DNA, the CDR3 is TGTGCCAGCAGCCGACAGGGCGCGCAAGAGACCCAGTACTTC. This gives the protein CASSRQGAQETQYF.

V usage is TRBV6-5 and J usage is TRBJ2-3, with TRBD2 identical over 9 bases. This CDR3 has 15 amino acids. Germline CDR1 reads MNHEY; CDR2 reads SVGAGI. V shed 0 bases, J shed 4 bases, and the junction held 2 bases outside the gene matches. CDR3 coding DNA: TGTGCCAGCAGTTACTCTAGCGGGAGCGCAGATACGCAGTATTTT. It encodes CASSYSSGSADTQYF.

The V gene is TRBV10-3, the J gene TRBJ2-7; 9 bases agree with TRBD1. The V gene's germline CDR1 is ENHRY and CDR2 SYGVKD. CDR3 length: 13 amino acids. V was clipped by 5 bases and J by 5 bases; unmatched bases: 4. This CDR3 is CAISTGGSDEQYF. DNA for the CDR3: TGTGCCATCAGTACAGGGGGCAGCGACGAGCAGTACTTC.

This chain connects TRBV4-1 to TRBJ1-4; D not certain. The germline gives CDR1 MGHRA, CDR2 YSYEKL. The V and J ends lost 0 bases and 4 bases respectively, with 9 bases between them. The CDR3 is 15 amino acids. DNA of the CDR3: TGCGCCAGCAGCCAAGATGCCAGTTTTAATGAAAAACTGTTTTTT. It codes for CASSQDASFNEKLFF.

This clone was picked up one time. V gene TRBV30 combines with J gene TRBJ1-2; 9 positions match TRBD1. This CDR3 has 13 amino acids. V lost 5 bases to trimming and J lost 8 bases; unmatched junction nucleotides: 9. CDR1 and CDR2 from the germline V gene are GTSNPN and SVGIG (reference sequence). CDR3 sequence reads: CAWWDRVIGGYTF. CDR3 DNA sequence: TGTGCCTGGTGGGACAGGGTCATCGGGGGCTACACCTTC.

This clone was seen just once. V usage is TRBV5-1 and J usage is TRBJ1-2; the match to TRBD1 covers 7 bases. CDR3 length: 16 residues. CDR1 and CDR2 from the germline V gene are SGHRS and YFSETQ. The V gene end was trimmed by 0 bases and the J gene end by 0 bases; junction bases not matched to a gene: 5. For the CDR3, the DNA is TGCGCCAGCAGCTTGGTCCCGGGACAGACTAACTATGGCTACACCTTC. Residues: CASSLVPGQTNYGYTF.

In regard to this clone: Germline is not matched at one junction end, which may reflect a read error. V is TRBV28 and J is TRBJ1-1; TRBD1 matches 7 bases. The CDR3 runs 15 residues. The V gene's germline CDR1 is MDHEN and CDR2 SYDVKM. CDR3 nucleotides: TGTGCCAGCAGTTTACGGACGACAGGGAACGCTGAAGCTTTCTTT. As protein: CASSLRTTGNAEAFF.

The rearrangement links TRBV27 to TRBJ1-5; TRBD1 matches at 8 bases. The CDR3 length is 16 residues. With V trimmed by 5 bases and J by 2 bases, 8 bases remained unmatched. Germline loops: CDR1 MNHEY, CDR2 SMNVEV (reference sequence). CDR3 sequence (DNA): TGTGCCAGCAGTGACCGACAGGGGATTGGCAATCAGCCCCAGCATTTT. It is translated as CASSDRQGIGNQPQHF.

The chain joins TRBV7-3 to TRBJ2-1; 11 nucleotides agree with TRBD1. CDR1 is SGHTA and CDR2 is FQGTGA in the germline V gene. The CDR3 length is 14 residues. After removal of 10 bases from V and 7 bases from J, the junction contained 9 bases not matched to a gene. CDR3 protein: CAKSFGTGGNEQFF. The CDR3 DNA is TGTGCCAAGAGTTTTGGGACAGGGGGAAATGAGCAGTTCTTC.